This is a list of T cell receptor beta chains from one sample in a study of blood T cell repertoires in COVID-19. TCRdb keeps only in-frame clones here, not all; method: immunoSEQ multiplex PCR. In the table there are about 120,000 clones, about 91% of which are singletons. Sequenced sample: peripheral blood. These receptors came from a man aged 50 to 59 with acute or convalescent COVID-19. CDR3s include the opening cysteine and the closing phenylalanine or tryptophan. The order of the fields is V gene, D gene, clone size, J gene, CDR3 protein, CDR3 DNA. The D gene is left open where the match is weak. Clone size is not always given. Where it is, it says once, few, many or a class for expanded clones.

TRBV2,TRBD1,once,TRBJ1-3,CAVGRDRAGNTIYF,TGTGCTGTCGGTCGGGACAGGGCCGGAAACACCATATATTTT
TRBV9,TRBD2,NA,TRBJ2-2,CASSDRRLAGGGELFF,TGTGCCAGCAGCGATCGAAGACTAGCGGGGGGCGGGGAGCTGTTTTTT
TRBV10-3,TRBD1,NA,TRBJ1-3,CAISASTGSGNTIYF,TGTGCCATCAGTGCATCGACAGGGTCTGGAAACACCATATATTTT
TRBV3-1/TRBV3-2,NA,NA,TRBJ2-7,CASSQAYEQYF,TGTGCCAGCAGCCAAGCATACGAGCAGTACTTC
TRBV6-9,TRBD1,NA,TRBJ2-7,CASSLRQGRAREYEQYF,TGTGCCAGCAGTTTAAGACAGGGAAGAGCGCGTGAATACGAGCAGTACTTC
TRBV11-2,NA,NA,TRBJ2-1,CASSQGGYNEQFF,TGTGCCAGCAGCCAGGGGGGATACAATGAGCAGTTCTTC
TRBV28,TRBD2,once,TRBJ2-2,CASFPRGGYTGELFF,TGTGCCAGCTTCCCGAGGGGAGGGTACACCGGGGAGCTGTTTTTT
TRBV7-2,TRBD1,NA,TRBJ2-1,CASSIGQGEYNEQFF,TGTGCCAGCAGCATTGGACAGGGAGAATACAATGAGCAGTTCTTC
TRBV4-2,NA,NA,TRBJ1-2,CASSPNVGGARGYTF,TGTGCCAGCAGCCCGAACGTAGGGGGGGCCCGTGGCTACACCTTC
TRBV4-1,NA,NA,TRBJ1-5,CASSQVQGTKSNQPQHF,TGCGCCAGCAGCCAAGTTCAGGGAACGAAAAGCAATCAGCCCCAGCATTTT
TRBV21-1,NA,NA,TRBJ1-1,CASSKGGGDRNTEAFF,TGTGCCAGCAGCAAAGGAGGCGGGGACAGGAACACTGAAGCTTTCTTT
TRBV20-1,NA,NA,TRBJ2-1,CSAQGHQEQFF,TGCAGTGCTCAAGGACATCAGGAGCAGTTCTTC
TRBV2,NA,NA,TRBJ2-2,CASLGGSTRGTGELFF,TGTGCCAGCCTAGGGGGTTCCACAAGAGGCACCGGGGAGCTGTTTTTT
TRBV30,NA,NA,TRBJ1-1,CAWGLTLRAFF,TGTGCCTGGGGTCTAACTCTTCGAGCTTTCTTT
TRBV3-1/TRBV3-2,NA,NA,TRBJ2-1,CASSHQGNEQFF,TGTGCCAGCAGCCATCAGGGGAATGAGCAGTTCTTC
TRBV7-8,NA,NA,TRBJ1-4,CASSGYREKLFF,TGTGCCAGCAGCGGTTACAGGGAAAAACTGTTTTTT
TRBV7-9,NA,once,TRBJ1-1,CASSFDGTSEAFF,TGTGCCAGCAGCTTTGACGGGACATCTGAAGCTTTCTTT
TRBV29-1,TRBD1,NA,TRBJ2-5,CSVGDRIQETQYF,TGCAGCGTTGGGGACAGAATCCAAGAGACCCAGTACTTC
TRBV10-3,NA,NA,TRBJ1-1,CAISTETYTEAFF,TGTGCCATCAGTACAGAGACCTACACTGAAGCTTTCTTT
TRBV7-3,TRBD1,NA,TRBJ1-1,CASSSGQGGEAFF,TGTGCCAGCAGCTCGGGACAGGGAGGCGAAGCTTTCTTT
TRBV18,TRBD1,NA,TRBJ1-5,CASSQRTGGRQPQHF,TGTGCCAGCTCACAGAGGACAGGGGGCCGTCAGCCCCAGCATTTT
TRBV6-6,TRBD1,few,TRBJ1-2,CASSYLLGQYGYTF,TGTGCCAGCAGTTACTTATTGGGACAGTATGGCTACACCTTC